The clone carrying this T cell receptor (beta chain) appeared a few times. Its antigen is not known. Expressed TCRB transcripts were sequenced after all isolated RNA was converted to cDNA. The table came from immunoSEQ multiplex PCR; TCRdb's copy has only in-frame clones and leaves some out. In the table there are 680,000 or so clones, around a sixth of which are singletons. This entry is derived from a study of beta chain features in type 1 diabetes. The study's findings and limits: At VDJ recombination sites, type 1 diabetes patients had fewer insertions and more deleted nucleotides.

With 3 bases clipped from V and 0 bases from J, the junction kept 0 bases outside the gene matches. CDR1 is LNHDA and CDR2 is SQIVND in the germline V gene (reference sequence). This CDR3 has 15 residues. The authors obtained over 95% purity in all sorted populations. The chain joins TRBV19 to TRBJ2-3, with TRBD1 identical over 10 bases. The material sequenced was naive CD4+ T cells from blood. The origin of this receptor is a man between 18 and 29 years old in good health. CDR3 in DNA: TGTGCCAGTAGTATGGGACAGGGGAGCACAGATACGCAGTATTTT. Translated: CASSMGQGSTDTQYF.